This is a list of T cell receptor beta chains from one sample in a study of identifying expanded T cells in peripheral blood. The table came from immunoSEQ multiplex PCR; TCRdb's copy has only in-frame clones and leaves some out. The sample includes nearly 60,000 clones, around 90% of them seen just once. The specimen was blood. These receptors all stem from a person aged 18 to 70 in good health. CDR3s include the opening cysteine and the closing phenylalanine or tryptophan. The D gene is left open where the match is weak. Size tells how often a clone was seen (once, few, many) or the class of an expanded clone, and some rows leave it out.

DNA: TGTGCCAGCAGTTATGACTATGGCTACACCTTC; CDR3: CASSYDYGYTF; D: .; J: TRBJ1-2; size: .; V: TRBV6-6; length: 11
DNA: TGCGCCAGCAGCCTTACGGGACCCATTATCGAGCAGTTCTTC; CDR3: CASSLTGPIIEQFF; D: .; J: TRBJ2-1; size: .; V: TRBV5-1; length: 14
DNA: TGTGCCAGCAGACTAGCGGGAGGCGAGACCCAGTACTTC; CDR3: CASRLAGGETQYF; D: TRBD2; J: TRBJ2-5; size: .; V: TRBV6-5; length: 13
DNA: TGTGCCAGCAGTGAAGCGGGGGGATACACAGATACGCAGTATTTT; CDR3: CASSEAGGYTDTQYF; D: .; J: TRBJ2-3; size: .; V: TRBV2; length: 15
DNA: TGCGCCAGCAGCTGGGGACAGGGGGCTAACTATGGCTACACCTTC; CDR3: CASSWGQGANYGYTF; D: TRBD1; J: TRBJ1-2; size: .; V: TRBV5-1; length: 15
DNA: TGCGCCAGCAGTCAACTTGACAGGGGCGAGGGAAACACCATATATTTT; CDR3: CASSQLDRGEGNTIYF; D: TRBD1; J: TRBJ1-3; size: .; V: TRBV4-3; length: 16
DNA: TGTGCCAGCAGCTTAGAGGGAGAAACCTACAATGAGCAGTTCTTC; CDR3: CASSLEGETYNEQFF; D: .; J: TRBJ2-1; size: .; V: TRBV7-3; length: 15
DNA: TGTGCCAGCAGCTACGGGACAGGGATATACTACGAGCAGTACTTC; CDR3: CASSYGTGIYYEQYF; D: TRBD1; J: TRBJ2-7; size: .; V: TRBV7-8; length: 15
DNA: TGCGCCAGCAGCCAATCCTTCAGAGGGTACAATCAGCCCCAGCATTTT; CDR3: CASSQSFRGYNQPQHF; D: .; J: TRBJ1-5; size: .; V: TRBV4-3; length: 16
DNA: TGTGCCTGGATTGGAAGAGGCACCGGGGAGCTGTTTTTT; CDR3: CAWIGRGTGELFF; D: .; J: TRBJ2-2; size: .; V: TRBV30; length: 13
DNA: TGTGCCAGCAGCGATAGTCCCTCTGGAAACACCATATATTTT; CDR3: CASSDSPSGNTIYF; D: .; J: TRBJ1-3; size: .; V: TRBV7-2; length: 14
DNA: TGTGCCAGCCAAGGGGGCACTGGAAACACCATATATTTT; CDR3: CASQGGTGNTIYF; D: TRBD1; J: TRBJ1-3; size: .; V: TRBV19; length: 13
DNA: TGTGCCAGCAGCTTGAGGGACAGGGGGGTATTTGAGCAGTTCTTC; CDR3: CASSLRDRGVFEQFF; D: TRBD1; J: TRBJ2-1; size: .; V: TRBV4-2; length: 15
DNA: TGTGCCAGCAGCTTAGTAGCGGGAGGCTCCTACGAGCAGTACTTC; CDR3: CASSLVAGGSYEQYF; D: TRBD2; J: TRBJ2-7; size: .; V: TRBV7-3; length: 15
DNA: TGTGCCAGCAGCGGGGTCAGGAACACTGAAGCTTTCTTT; CDR3: CASSGVRNTEAFF; D: .; J: TRBJ1-1; size: .; V: TRBV5-8; length: 13
DNA: TGCGCCAGCAGCTCTACAGGGGGGATCAACACTGAAGCTTTCTTT; CDR3: CASSSTGGINTEAFF; D: TRBD1; J: TRBJ1-1; size: .; V: TRBV5-1; length: 15
DNA: TGTGCCAGCAGTGCAGGGTACCAAGAGACCCAGTACTTC; CDR3: CASSAGYQETQYF; D: .; J: TRBJ2-5; size: .; V: TRBV2; length: 13
DNA: TGTGCAGCGGGAGGGCGAAACAATGAGCAGTTCTTC; CDR3: CAAGGRNNEQFF; D: TRBD2; J: TRBJ2-1; size: few; V: TRBV19; length: 12
DNA: TGTGCCATCAGCTCGGATCGAAACACCATATATTTT; CDR3: CAISSDRNTIYF; D: .; J: TRBJ1-3; size: .; V: TRBV10-3; length: 12
DNA: TGTGCCAGCCTCGGGGGAGGCGGGTTAAGTAATGGCTACACCTTC; CDR3: CASLGGGGLSNGYTF; D: .; J: TRBJ1-2; size: .; V: TRBV6-1; length: 15
DNA: TGTGCCAGCAGTTCTCCAGGGGTCCGGGACACTGAAGCTTTCTTT; CDR3: CASSSPGVRDTEAFF; D: .; J: TRBJ1-1; size: .; V: TRBV28; length: 15
DNA: TGTGCCAGCAGGGGAATGGGTGAGCAGTTCTTC; CDR3: CASRGMGEQFF; D: .; J: TRBJ2-1; size: once; V: TRBV2; length: 11
DNA: TGTGCCAGCAGCTTGGGTGGGGTTCTAGCGGGAGGATACGAGCAGTACTTC; CDR3: CASSLGGVLAGGYEQYF; D: TRBD2; J: TRBJ2-7; size: medium-sized; V: TRBV5-6; length: 17
DNA: TGCGCCAGCAGCTTGATGGCAGACCGAGGCTCACCCCTCCACTTT; CDR3: CASSLMADRGSPLHF; D: .; J: TRBJ1-6; size: .; V: TRBV5-1; length: 15
DNA: TGTGCCTGGAGTGTTAACATAGCTAACTATGGCTACACCTTC; CDR3: CAWSVNIANYGYTF; D: .; J: TRBJ1-2; size: .; V: TRBV30; length: 14
DNA: TGTGCCACCCGCCCGGCAGGGAACGGCTATGGCTACACCTTC; CDR3: CATRPAGNGYGYTF; D: .; J: TRBJ1-2; size: .; V: TRBV10-3; length: 14
DNA: TGTGCCAGTAGTATAGTGGGCCAGTTAGCGGGAGTGGTTCAGTACTTC; CDR3: CASSIVGQLAGVVQYF; D: TRBD2; J: TRBJ2-4; size: .; V: TRBV19; length: 16
DNA: TGCGCCAGCAGCCAAGCTGGACAGGGGGTTCAGCCCCAGCATTTT; CDR3: CASSQAGQGVQPQHF; D: TRBD1; J: TRBJ1-5; size: few; V: TRBV4-1; length: 15
DNA: TGTGCCAGCAGTTTAATTGACAGGAACACTGAAGCTTTCTTT; CDR3: CASSLIDRNTEAFF; D: .; J: TRBJ1-1; size: .; V: TRBV28; length: 14
DNA: TGTGCCAGCCGTCAGGGGGACAGAGGCACCGGGGAGCTGTTTTTT; CDR3: CASRQGDRGTGELFF; D: TRBD1; J: TRBJ2-2; size: once; V: TRBV9; length: 15
DNA: TGTGCCAGCAATAACCAGGGTTTTGGCTACACCTTC; CDR3: CASNNQGFGYTF; D: .; J: TRBJ1-2; size: .; V: TRBV28; length: 12
DNA: TGTGCCAGCACCCCGGCGGGAGACAGGGAAGCTTTCTTT; CDR3: CASTPAGDREAFF; D: .; J: TRBJ1-1; size: .; V: TRBV6-5; length: 13
DNA: TGTGCCAGCACGGGGGGGGAAGCTGTCGAGCAGTACTTC; CDR3: CASTGGEAVEQYF; D: TRBD2; J: TRBJ2-7; size: .; V: TRBV2; length: 13
DNA: TGCGCCAGCAGTGAGTCTCGATCTAGCGGGATTTACGAGCAGTACTTC; CDR3: CASSESRSSGIYEQYF; D: TRBD2; J: TRBJ2-7; size: .; V: TRBV10-2; length: 16
DNA: TGTGCCAGCAGCCTAGGGGGCCGAAGCTCCTATAATTCACCCCTCCACTTT; CDR3: CASSLGGRSSYNSPLHF; D: TRBD1; J: TRBJ1-6; size: .; V: TRBV7-8; length: 17
DNA: TGTGCCAGCAGTCAGTCCGCCCGGGGCTACGAGCAGTACTTC; CDR3: CASSQSARGYEQYF; D: .; J: TRBJ2-7; size: .; V: TRBV6-5; length: 14
DNA: TGTGCCAGCAGTGATTTCGTGGCAGATACGCAGTATTTT; CDR3: CASSDFVADTQYF; D: .; J: TRBJ2-3; size: .; V: TRBV2; length: 13
DNA: TGCAGTGCTCTCGGAGGATACGAGCAGTACTTC; CDR3: CSALGGYEQYF; D: .; J: TRBJ2-7; size: few; V: TRBV20-1; length: 11
DNA: TGCGCCAGCAGCTACTCCACCCCGGGACAGGGTTATTCAGATACGCAGTATTTT; CDR3: CASSYSTPGQGYSDTQYF; D: TRBD1; J: TRBJ2-3; size: .; V: TRBV5-1; length: 18
DNA: TGTGCCAGGGATCGGACTAGCGGGAGGGAGCAGTACTTC; CDR3: CARDRTSGREQYF; D: TRBD2; J: TRBJ2-7; size: once; V: TRBV2; length: 13
DNA: TGTGCCAGTAGTTCCGGGGGATCGAAGACCCAGTACTTC; CDR3: CASSSGGSKTQYF; D: .; J: TRBJ2-5; size: .; V: TRBV19; length: 13
DNA: TGTGCCAGCAGTTACTCAGGACAGTCAGCTAACTATGGCTACACCTTC; CDR3: CASSYSGQSANYGYTF; D: .; J: TRBJ1-2; size: .; V: TRBV6-6; length: 16